The clone carrying this T cell receptor beta chain was seen at least ten times. Its antigen remains unknown. TCRdb redid the calling of the RACE reads with MiXCR, one entry per CDR3 protein. The profile covers around 53,000 distinct CDR3 sequences, with 8% to 9.5% appearing a single time and roughly 4% taken by the ten largest. These data belong to a study of human T cells and chemical hapten exposure. About the study: All patients underwent weekly scalp dosing with diphenylcyclopropenone for the full roughly 24-week study. Overall study results and limits: There was no change with DPC sensitization in TCRs above 1 in 1000 frequency.

Time point defined: patch test 1, 2 weeks after DPC sensitization. As for treatment: therapeutic diphenylcyclopropenone sensitization with weekly scalp DPC. Researchers extracted total RNA from unfractionated whole blood. V dropped 3 bases and J dropped 4; count of bases not matched to a gene: 7. CDR3 length: 15 residues. The V gene's germline CDR1 is GTSNPN and CDR2 SVGIG (reference sequence). The clonotype originates from a woman aged 50 to 65 with alopecia areata. Some clones in this sample may be carry-over from other donors' samples. The rearrangement joins TRBV30 to TRBJ2-7, with 12 bases matching TRBD2. Sample: whole blood, taken in connection with sensitization to the hapten diphenylcyclopropenone (DPC). The CDR3 loop reads CAWRETSGSLYEQYF. The CDR3 bases are TGTGCCTGGAGGGAGACTAGCGGGAGTTTGTACGAGCAGTACTTC.